There are a few counts of the clone carrying this T cell receptor beta chain. What it recognizes is unknown. PCR primers comprised 60 Vbeta and 13 Jbeta primers. How the authors handled the data: An analysis that came later counted 73 million or so unique TCR beta chains, approximately 11 million shared. Using immunoSEQ multiplex PCR, the repertoire was profiled, and TCRdb retains in-frame clones only, with some absent. The V and J calls and the clone size are those of that table, but D and trimming were determined from the DNA. The data hold approximately 110,000 clones, with approximately 15% observed a single time. The length of the CDR3 is 12 residues. Deletions cut 1 base from V and 7 bases from J, with 5 bases between. The germline CDR1 and CDR2 sequences are LGHNA and YNFKEQ. This sample is part of a study of cytomegalovirus exposure and HLA in healthy donors. Study observations and caveats: The study designated roughly 160 TCR beta chains cytomegalovirus-associated. Later analysis identified several of the most significant clusters that appeared linked to common viral pathogens. Looking again later, the authors saw that most CMV-associated TCR beta chains seemed HLA-restricted.

Material: PBMCs. The chain employs TRBV4-2 and TRBJ2-1; no firm D call. The source is a woman aged 18-35 years in good health and CMV-seronegative. The CDR3 loop reads CASSQVSNEQFF. The CDR3 region has the DNA TGTGCCAGCAGCCAAGTCAGTAATGAGCAGTTCTTC.